The clone carrying this T cell receptor beta chain was detected only a few times. Each cDNA molecule carried a unique molecular identifier. One entry per CDR3 protein results from TCRdb running MiXCR on the 5' RACE reads. The table shows 100,000 to 130,000 distinct CDR3 sequences, with more than 9.5% occurring only once. The CDR3 has 17 amino acids. In germline, CDR1 is SGHVS, CDR2 FQNEAQ. The V and J ends lost 1 base and 4 bases respectively, with 18 bases between them. These data are taken from a study of early T cells in non-severe SARS-CoV-2 infection. The chain employs TRBV7-8 and TRBJ2-3; D remains unclear. The TCR sequence derives from an adult who was a healthcare worker with PCR-confirmed SARS-CoV-2 infection or an uninfected control (not recorded which). Sequencing was performed on whole blood. The CDR3 protein is CASSLDWASLVADTQYF. The CDR3, as DNA: TGTGCCAGCAGCTTAGATTGGGCTAGTCTTGTCGCAGATACGCAGTATTTT. Complete variable domain (other parts from reference TRBV7-8 and TRBJ2-3): GAGVSQSPRYKVAKRGQDVALRCDPISGHVSLFWYQQALGQGPEFLTYFQNEAQLDKSGLPSDRFFAERPEGSVSTLKIQRTQQEDSAVYLCASSLDWASLVADTQYFGPGTRLTVL.